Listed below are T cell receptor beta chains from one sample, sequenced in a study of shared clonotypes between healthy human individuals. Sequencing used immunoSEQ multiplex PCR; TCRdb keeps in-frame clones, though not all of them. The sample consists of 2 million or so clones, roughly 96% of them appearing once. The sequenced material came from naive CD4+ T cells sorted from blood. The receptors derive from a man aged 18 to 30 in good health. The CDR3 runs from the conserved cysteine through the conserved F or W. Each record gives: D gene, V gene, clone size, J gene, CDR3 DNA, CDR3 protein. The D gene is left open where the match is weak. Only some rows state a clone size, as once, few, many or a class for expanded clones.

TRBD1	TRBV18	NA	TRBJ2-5	TGTGCCAGCTCACCAAGTGACAGGGGCCTCCAAGAGACCCAGTACTTC	CASSPSDRGLQETQYF
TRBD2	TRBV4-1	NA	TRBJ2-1	TGCGCCAGCAGCCAAGATAGCGGGATTGTCGCCTACAATGAGCAGTTCTTC	CASSQDSGIVAYNEQFF
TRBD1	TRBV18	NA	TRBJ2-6	TGTGCCAGCTCACCTGGTTCGGGACAGATATTCTCTGGGGCCAACGTCCTGACTTTC	CASSPGSGQIFSGANVLTF
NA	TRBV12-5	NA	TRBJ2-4	TGTGCTAGTGGTTTGCACACCGAAAACATTCAGTACTTC	CASGLHTENIQYF
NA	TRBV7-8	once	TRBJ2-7	TGTGCCAGCAGCTTAGGGGTGGTCTACGAGCAGTACTTC	CASSLGVVYEQYF
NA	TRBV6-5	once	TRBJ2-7	TGTGCCAGCAGTTCGGACACGGACCGTTCCTACGAGCAGTACTTC	CASSSDTDRSYEQYF
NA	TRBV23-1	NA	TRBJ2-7	TGCGCCCCGAACGCCAGGGGCTTTCACTACGAGCAGTACTTC	CAPNARGFHYEQYF
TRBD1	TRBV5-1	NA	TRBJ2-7	TGCGCCAGCAGCTTGGAGGGACAGGGCTACGAGCAGTACTTC	CASSLEGQGYEQYF
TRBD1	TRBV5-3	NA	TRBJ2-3	TGTGCCAGAGACCCTTCCCGGGACAGGGATGATACGCAGTATTTT	CARDPSRDRDDTQYF
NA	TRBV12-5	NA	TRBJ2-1	TGTGCTAGTGGTTTGGAAGGGAATGAGCAGTTCTTC	CASGLEGNEQFF
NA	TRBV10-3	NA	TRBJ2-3	TGTGCCATCAGTGAGTCTGGACCAGATACGCAGTATTTT	CAISESGPDTQYF
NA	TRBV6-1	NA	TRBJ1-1	TGTGCCAGCTCGAGCTACACTGAAGCTTTCTTT	CASSSYTEAFF
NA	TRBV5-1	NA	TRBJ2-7	TGCGCCAGCAGCCCCCCCGTCCGTGGATCCTACGAGCAGTACTTC	CASSPPVRGSYEQYF
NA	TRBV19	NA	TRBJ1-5	TGTGCCAGTAGTATCGGGCAGCCCTATAGCAATCAGCCCCAGCATTTT	CASSIGQPYSNQPQHF
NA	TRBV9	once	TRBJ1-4	TGTGCCAGCAGCGTAACGGGGGCTAATGAAAAACTGTTTTTT	CASSVTGANEKLFF
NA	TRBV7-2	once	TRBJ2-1	TGTGCCAGCAGCTTTCAGGGCAATGAGCAGTTCTTC	CASSFQGNEQFF
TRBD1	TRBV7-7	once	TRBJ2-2	TGTGCTAGCAGCTTAGGACACGACAGGGAGAGGGAGCTGTTTTTT	CASSLGHDRERELFF
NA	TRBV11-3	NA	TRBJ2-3	TGTGCCAGCAGCTTAAACAGCGTCGGAGATACGCAGTATTTT	CASSLNSVGDTQYF
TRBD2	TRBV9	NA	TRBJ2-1	TGTGCCAGCAGCTCGAGGACTAGCGGATACAATGAGCAGTTCTTC	CASSSRTSGYNEQFF
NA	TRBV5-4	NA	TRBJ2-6	TGTGCCAGCAGCTTGGGGGCCTCTGGGGCCAACGTCCTGACTTTC	CASSLGASGANVLTF
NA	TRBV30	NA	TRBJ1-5	TGTGCCTGGAGTCGTAGGGGCGATCTTAGCAATCAGCCCCAGCATTTT	CAWSRRGDLSNQPQHF
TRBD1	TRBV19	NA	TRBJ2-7	TGTGCCAGTAAAGAAAACAGGGGTTACGAGCAGTACTTC	CASKENRGYEQYF
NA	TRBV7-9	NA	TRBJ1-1	TGTGCCAGCAGCTTCCCGGACAAAATTGGAGCTTTCTTT	CASSFPDKIGAFF
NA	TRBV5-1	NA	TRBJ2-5	TGCGCCAGCAGCTTGAACCACCCCGGGGAGACCCAGTACTTC	CASSLNHPGETQYF
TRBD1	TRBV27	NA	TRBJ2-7	TGTGCCAGCAGTTTAGGGACAGGGAAACAGCAGTACTTC	CASSLGTGKQQYF